Listed here are 30 T cell receptor beta chains from one sample, sequenced in a study of cytotoxic CD8 clonotypes in ibrutinib-treated CLL. TCRdb's table, derived via immunoSEQ multiplex PCR, lists solely in-frame clones and lacks some. The repertoire holds roughly 250,000 clones, with less than 75% as singletons. The sequencing here drew on PBMCs, taken after 24 months of ibrutinib treatment. Receptors were obtained from a human donor with chronic lymphocytic leukemia.

The V and J genes are TRBV5-4 and TRBJ2-1, with 13 bases fitting TRBD2. This CDR3 comprises 16 residues. V gave up 4 bases and J gave up 8 bases; unmatched junction bases: 9. Looked up from germline, CDR1 is SGHNT and CDR2 is YYREEE (reference sequence). As DNA, the CDR3 is TGTGCCAGCAGCCCGAGGACTAGCGGGAGAAACGATGAGCAGTTCTTC. This codes for CASSPRTSGRNDEQFF.

The chain couples TRBV4-2 to TRBJ2-7; 8 bases align to TRBD1. The CDR3 consists of 15 residues. J lost 1 base, V lost 4 bases, and 6 bases had no gene match. Germline values: CDR1 LGHNA, CDR2 YNFKEQ. CDR3 sequence: CASSPLDRASYEQYF. CDR3 DNA: TGTGCCAGCAGCCCCTTGGACAGGGCTTCCTACGAGCAGTACTTC.

This clone was seen a few times. The chain carries TRBV10-3 and TRBJ2-7; 8 bases agree with TRBD2. V was clipped by 0 bases and J by 5 bases; unmatched bases: 6. The CDR3 is made up of 15 amino acids. Germline V CDR1 and CDR2: ENHRY, SYGVKD. CDR3 protein: CAISESEAGGHEQYF. CDR3 DNA: TGTGCCATCAGTGAGTCGGAGGCGGGAGGCCACGAGCAGTACTTC.

The chain links TRBV19 to TRBJ2-7; no definite D call. Germline V lookup: CDR1 LNHDA, CDR2 SQIVND (reference sequence). This CDR3 spans 14 amino acids. V lost 0 bases to trimming and J lost 6 bases, with 12 bases between them. CDR3 nucleotides: TGTGCCAGTAGTATAGAGAGGCAGGTCGGCGAGCAGTACTTC. This codes for CASSIERQVGEQYF.

The rearrangement links TRBV19 to TRBJ2-2; 8 positions match TRBD2. V shed 7 bases and J 6 bases; nucleotides not matched to a gene: 10. The CDR3 is 15 amino acids. Per germline, CDR1 LNHDA and CDR2 SQIVND (reference sequence). CDR3 nucleotide sequence: TGTGCCAGTATTTTCCGGGGGGGACTCGCCGGGGAGCTGTTTTTT. This sequence encodes CASIFRGGLAGELFF.

This clone appeared a few times. Other nucleotide sequences from this sample produce the same CDR3. This chain links TRBV29-1 with TRBJ2-1; 16 bases line up with TRBD2. This CDR3 is 17 amino acids long. V dropped 6 bases and J dropped 4; count of bases not matched to a gene: 9. Germline V lookup: CDR1 SQVTM, CDR2 ANQGSEA. This CDR3 is CSVEGLAGGPGYNEQFF. The CDR3 region has the DNA TGCAGCGTCGAGGGACTAGCGGGAGGGCCGGGTTACAATGAGCAGTTCTTC.

This clone was seen a few times. The CDR3 DNA reads TGTGCCAGCAGTCTACTACAGGGGGGGGATGAAAAACTGTTTTTT. Protein: CASSLLQGGDEKLFF. This sequence joins TRBV6-6 and TRBJ1-4; 8 bases align to TRBD1. CDR1 MNHNY and CDR2 SVGAGI come from the germline V gene (reference sequence). V was clipped by 5 bases and J by 6 bases; unmatched bases: 8. The CDR3 length is 15 residues.

The chain employs TRBV5-1 and TRBJ2-7; D possibly matches TRBD1 or TRBD2 (5 bases each). The CDR3 has 13 amino acids. Trimming removed 1 base at V and 6 bases at J, with 11 bases between. Germline values: CDR1 SGHRS, CDR2 YFSETQ. As DNA, the CDR3 is TGCGCCAGCAGCTTGTGGCAGGGAGTCGAGCAGTACTTC. This gives the protein CASSLWQGVEQYF. The whole variable domain, remainder taken from reference TRBV5-1 and TRBJ2-7, is KAGVTQTPRYLIKTRGQQVTLSCSPISGHRSVSWYQQTPGQGLQFLFEYFSETQRNKGNFPGRFSGRQFSNSRSEMNVSTLELGDSALYLCASSLWQGVEQYFGPGTRLTVT.

In its sample, this clone was seen once. The chain carries TRBV2 and TRBJ2-2; a weak D match, TRBD1 (6 bases). From germline, CDR1 is SNHLY and CDR2 FYNNEI. The CDR3 length is 16 residues. V was trimmed by 7 bases and J by 3 bases, leaving 18 bases between them. CDR3 region: CASTHPGQSDTGELFF. The CDR3 DNA sequence: TGTGCCAGCACCCATCCGGGACAATCGGACACCGGGGAGCTGTTTTTT.

The rearrangement joins TRBV2 to TRBJ2-7, with TRBD1 identical over 7 bases. V gave up 4 bases and J gave up 1 base; unmatched junction bases: 4. This CDR3 contains 14 residues. The germline V gene encodes CDR1 SNHLY and CDR2 FYNNEI. Here the CDR3 DNA reads TGTGCCAGCAGTGGGCAGGGGGAATCCTACGAGCAGTACTTC. Residues: CASSGQGESYEQYF.

This chain connects TRBV7-8 to TRBJ2-1, with a possible D match to TRBD2 (7 bases). V lost 5 bases and J lost 7, with 18 bases in between. The CDR3 sequence is 15 residues long. Germline CDR1 SGHVS, CDR2 FQNEAQ. CDR3 coding DNA: TGTGCCAGCAGCCCCTACGGGGAGGGGGGGAATGAGCAGTTCTTC. Translation gives CASSPYGEGGNEQFF. The full variable domain, in which reference TRBV7-8 and TRBJ2-1 provide the parts outside the CDR3, is GAGVSQSPRYKVAKRGQDVALRCDPISGHVSLFWYQQALGQGPEFLTYFQNEAQLDKSGLPSDRFFAERPEGSVSTLKIQRTQQEDSAVYLCASSPYGEGGNEQFFGPGTRLTVL.

The chain has TRBV29-1 and TRBJ1-1; D call uncertain. The V and J ends lost 7 bases and 4 bases respectively, with 7 bases between them. Germline-derived CDR1 and CDR2 are SQVTM and ANQGSEA. The CDR3 is 10 amino acids. The CDR3: CSGVITEAFF. The CDR3 region has the DNA TGCAGCGGCGTAATCACTGAAGCTTTCTTT.

The chain uses TRBV29-1 and TRBJ2-4; TRBD1 aligns across 7 bases. The V segment lost 7 bases and the J segment 7 bases; nucleotides outside the gene matches: 7. CDR3 length: 12 amino acids. Germline V gene data show CDR1 as SQVTM and CDR2 as ANQGSEA. The CDR3 sequence is CSAFSGGNIQYF. In DNA form, the CDR3 reads TGCAGCGCCTTTTCAGGGGGTAACATTCAGTACTTC.

The genes are TRBV10-3 and TRBJ1-4, with D possibly being TRBD1 (5 bases). The V end lost 8 bases, the J end lost 4 bases, and 11 bases lay between the germline ends. The CDR3 runs to 13 residues. Germline V gene sequence: CDR1 ENHRY, CDR2 SYGVKD. CDR3 nucleotides: TGTGCCATCTCCGAGCAGGGTAATGAAAAACTGTTTTTT. It translates to CAISEQGNEKLFF.

V is TRBV18 and J is TRBJ1-2; D might be TRBD1 (5 bases). With 2 bases removed from V and 2 bases from J, the gap between germline ends came to 12 bases. This CDR3 is 15 amino acids long. Germline V gene sequence: CDR1 KGHSH, CDR2 LQKENI. The DNA for the CDR3 is TGTGCCAGCTCACCAACCACAGGAGTAAACTATGGCTACACCTTC. This codes for CASSPTTGVNYGYTF. The full variable domain, its missing parts supplied by reference TRBV18 and TRBJ1-2, is NAGVMQNPRHLVRRRGQEARLRCSPMKGHSHVYWYRQLPEEGLKFMVYLQKENIIDESGMPKERFSAEFPKEGPSILRIQQVVRGDSAAYFCASSPTTGVNYGYTFGSGTRLTVV.

The V gene is TRBV7-3, the J gene TRBJ1-1; D might be TRBD1 (6 bases). Trimming cost V 3 bases and J 1 base, with 9 bases left between them. Germline CDR1 is SGHTA and CDR2 is FQGTGA. The CDR3 length is 14 residues. The CDR3 sequence: CASSLRGKNTEAFF. The DNA of the CDR3 is TGTGCCAGCAGCTTGAGGGGGAAGAACACTGAAGCTTTCTTT. The variable domain in full, completed from reference TRBV7-3 and TRBJ1-1, reads GAGVSQTPSNKVTEKGKYVELRCDPISGHTALYWYRQSLGQGPEFLIYFQGTGAADDSGLPNDRFFAVRPEGSVSTLKIQRTERGDSAVYLCASSLRGKNTEAFFGQGTRLTVV.

This chain joins TRBV27 and TRBJ2-7; the match to TRBD2 covers 10 bases. This CDR3 comprises 14 residues. V trimming: 4 bases; J trimming: 3 bases; junction bases outside the gene matches: 3. In germline, CDR1 is MNHEY, CDR2 SMNVEV (reference sequence). The CDR3 is CASSSSGSNYEQYF. CDR3 DNA: TGTGCCAGCAGTTCTAGCGGGAGCAACTACGAGCAGTACTTC.

The table lists this clone with a few counts. The chain recombines TRBV9 with TRBJ2-7; 8 positions agree with TRBD1. The CDR3 is 14 residues long. CDR1 and CDR2 from the germline V gene are SGDLS and YYNGEE. With 0 bases clipped from V and 2 bases from J, the junction kept 1 base outside the gene matches. CDR3 bases: TGTGCCAGCAGCGTAGGGGACAGGCCCTACGAGCAGTACTTC. Amino acid sequence: CASSVGDRPYEQYF.

J is TRBJ1-4 and V is TRBV29-1; 7 nucleotides match TRBD1. Germline values: CDR1 SQVTM, CDR2 ANQGSEA. V trimming: 6 bases; J trimming: 8 bases; junction bases outside the gene matches: 9. This CDR3 spans 13 amino acids. This CDR3 is CSVTGTDKEKLFF. The CDR3 DNA reads TGCAGCGTAACCGGGACAGATAAGGAAAAACTGTTTTTT. The variable domain in full, with the rest retrieved from reference TRBV29-1 and TRBJ1-4, is SAVISQKPSRDICQRGTSLTIQCQVDSQVTMMFWYRQQPGQSLTLIATANQGSEATYESGFVIDKFPISRPNLTFSTLTVSNMSPEDSSIYLCSVTGTDKEKLFFGSGTQLSVL.

The rearrangement links TRBV10-3 to TRBJ1-1, with D possibly being TRBD1 (5 bases). The CDR3 spans 14 residues. Germline assignment: CDR1 ENHRY and CDR2 SYGVKD. Trimming removed 3 bases from V and 3 bases from J, with 11 bases in between. CDR3 nucleotides: TGTGCCATCAGTGACGGGGCCTTAGACACTGAAGCTTTCTTT. It encodes CAISDGALDTEAFF.

This clone came up a few times. The V gene is TRBV19, the J gene TRBJ2-1; D not certain. CDR3 length: 12 residues. V shed 3 bases and J shed 10 bases, with 10 bases lying between them. The germline CDR1 and CDR2 sequences are LNHDA and SQIVND (reference sequence). CDR3 loop: CASSMRGQEQFF. The CDR3 nucleotides read TGTGCCAGTAGTATGCGTGGCCAAGAGCAGTTCTTC.

V and J are TRBV27 and TRBJ2-1; the match to TRBD1 covers 7 bases. Germline loops: CDR1 MNHEY, CDR2 SMNVEV (reference sequence). Germline trimming cut 8 bases from V and 4 bases from J; bases unmatched to any gene: 11. The CDR3 spans 15 residues. CDR3 region: CASGQLDRAYNEQFF. CDR3 DNA: TGTGCCAGCGGACAATTAGACAGGGCTTACAATGAGCAGTTCTTC.

The V and J genes are TRBV11-2 and TRBJ1-1; maybe TRBD1 (6 bases). Germline lookup yields CDR1 SGHAT and CDR2 FQNNGV. The CDR3 loop spans 15 amino acids. Trimming removed 4 bases at V and 0 bases at J, with 12 bases between. This chain's CDR3 is CASSSDRIMNTEAFF. For the CDR3, the DNA is TGTGCCAGCAGCTCAGACAGGATCATGAACACTGAAGCTTTCTTT.

This clone appeared many times. The chain employs TRBV25-1 and TRBJ1-5; D remains ambiguous. V shed 5 bases and J shed 3 bases, with 8 bases lying between them. CDR3 size: 13 residues. Germline CDR1 MGHDK, CDR2 SYGVNS. CDR3 DNA sequence: TGTGCCAGCAGTTTCGGGCTCAATCAGCCCCAGCATTTT. This translates into CASSFGLNQPQHF.

The genes are TRBV11-2 and TRBJ2-1, with 7 positions matching TRBD2. Germline trimming cut 1 base from V and 4 bases from J; bases unmatched to any gene: 4. Germline CDR1 is SGHAT and CDR2 is FQNNGV. The CDR3 is 15 residues long. DNA of the CDR3: TGTGCCAGCAGCTTAGTGACTAGCTGGTACAATGAGCAGTTCTTC. It codes for CASSLVTSWYNEQFF. Using reference TRBV11-2 and TRBJ2-1 for the parts outside the CDR3, the full variable domain is EAGVAQSPRYKIIEKRQSVAFWCNPISGHATLYWYQQILGQGPKLLIQFQNNGVVDDSQLPKDRFSAERLKGVDSTLKIQPAKLEDSAVYLCASSLVTSWYNEQFFGPGTRLTVL.

CDR3 amino acids: CASSHRGQGTDTQYF. DNA of the CDR3: TGTGCCAGCAGTCATAGGGGACAGGGGACAGATACGCAGTATTTT. The V call is TRBV28, the J call TRBJ2-3, with 10 nucleotides matching TRBD1. The CDR3 length is 15 residues. Germline lookup yields CDR1 MDHEN and CDR2 SYDVKM. With 5 bases clipped from V and 3 bases from J, the junction kept 5 bases outside the gene matches.

The chain joins TRBV7-9 to TRBJ2-3; D is undetermined. Deletions cut 0 bases from V and 1 base from J, with 5 bases between. CDR3 length: 14 residues. Germline V lookup: CDR1 SEHNR, CDR2 FQNEAQ (reference sequence). CDR3 sequence: CASSLARRTDTQYF. DNA for the CDR3: TGTGCCAGCAGCTTAGCGAGGCGCACAGATACGCAGTATTTT.

The sample holds a few counts of this clone. The chain carries TRBV13 and TRBJ2-5; the match to TRBD2 covers 7 bases. Trimming at V came to 4 bases and at J to 1 base, leaving 6 bases not matched to a gene. Germline lookup yields CDR1 PRHDT and CDR2 FYEKMQ (reference sequence). The CDR3 loop spans 15 amino acids. CDR3 residues: CASSSREGIQETQYF. CDR3 nucleotide sequence: TGTGCCAGCAGCTCTAGGGAGGGGATCCAAGAGACCCAGTACTTC.

The genes are TRBV29-1 and TRBJ1-3, with D possibly being TRBD1 (5 bases). The germline V and J ends were trimmed by 1 base and 8 bases, with 12 bases remaining between them. The CDR3 covers 13 residues. Germline V gene lookup returns CDR1 SQVTM and CDR2 ANQGSEA. CDR3 in DNA: TGCAGCGTTGAAGTAGGGGCCCGCGACACCATATATTTT. Protein product: CSVEVGARDTIYF.

This sequence joins TRBV7-9 and TRBJ1-1; D remains ambiguous. Germline lookup yields CDR1 SEHNR and CDR2 FQNEAQ (reference sequence). The V end was cut by 4 bases, the J end by 2 bases, with 17 bases between. The CDR3 contains 16 residues. DNA for the CDR3: TGTGCCAGCAGCTCCTCAACGAGTGCCCCCAACACTGAAGCTTTCTTT. It translates to CASSSSTSAPNTEAFF.